This entry describes one T cell receptor (beta chain). This sample is part of a study of blood T cell repertoires in COVID-19. Study-wide background: The United States, Italy and Spain supplied acute and convalescent COVID-19 samples. Sample material is recorded as cDNA or gDNA derived from T cells, B-cell-depleted T cells, or PBMCs.

The protocol was immunoSEQ multiplex PCR, while the TCRdb copy is restricted to in-frame clones and leaves out a portion. The table lists 150,000 to 200,000 clones, approximately 91% of them singletons. This CDR3 has 14 residues. V lost 4 bases, J lost 5 bases, and 14 bases lay in between. Germline CDR1 and CDR2: WNHNN and SYGVQD (reference sequence). The V gene is TRBV10-1, the J gene TRBJ2-5; D is perhaps TRBD2 (7 bases). The origin of this receptor is a man between 65 and 85 years old with active or convalescent COVID-19. The sequencing sample was made of peripheral blood. CDR3 DNA sequence: TGCGCCAGCAGTGCCGGGGGGCAAAGGGAGACCCAGTACTTC. Residues: CASSAGGQRETQYF.